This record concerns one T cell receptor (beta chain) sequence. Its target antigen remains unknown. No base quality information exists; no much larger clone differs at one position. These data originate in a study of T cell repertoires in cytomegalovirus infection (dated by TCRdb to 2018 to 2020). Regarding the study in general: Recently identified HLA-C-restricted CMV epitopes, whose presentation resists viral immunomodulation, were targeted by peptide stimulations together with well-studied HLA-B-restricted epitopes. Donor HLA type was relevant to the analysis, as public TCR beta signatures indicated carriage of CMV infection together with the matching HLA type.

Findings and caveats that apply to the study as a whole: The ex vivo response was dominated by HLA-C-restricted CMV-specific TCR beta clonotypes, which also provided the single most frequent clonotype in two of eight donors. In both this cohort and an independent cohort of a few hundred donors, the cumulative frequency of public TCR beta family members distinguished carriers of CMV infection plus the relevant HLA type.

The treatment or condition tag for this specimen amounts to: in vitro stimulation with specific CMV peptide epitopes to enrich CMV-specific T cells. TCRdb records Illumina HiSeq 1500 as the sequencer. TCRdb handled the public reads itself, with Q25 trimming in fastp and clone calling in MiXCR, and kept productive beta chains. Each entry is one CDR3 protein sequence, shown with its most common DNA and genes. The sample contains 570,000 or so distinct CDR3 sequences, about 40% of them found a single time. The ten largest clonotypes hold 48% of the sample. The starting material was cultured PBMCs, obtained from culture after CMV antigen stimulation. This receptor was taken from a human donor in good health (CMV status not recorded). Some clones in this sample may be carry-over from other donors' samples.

The DNA reads TGTGCCAGCTCGACGGTGGGGACTAGCGCAGATACGCAGTATTTT. Its amino acids are CASSTVGTSADTQYF. The chain is assembled from TRBV4-2 and TRBJ2-3; TRBD2 aligns with 10 central bases. Including cysteine and phenylalanine, the CDR3 has 15 amino acids. Only CDR3 DNA remains: 45 bases, in frame from the first base. The V end gives up 8 bases and the J end 4 bases, leaving 9 bases in the junction not matched to a gene. CDR1 LGHNA and CDR2 YNFKEQ are derived from the germline V gene.